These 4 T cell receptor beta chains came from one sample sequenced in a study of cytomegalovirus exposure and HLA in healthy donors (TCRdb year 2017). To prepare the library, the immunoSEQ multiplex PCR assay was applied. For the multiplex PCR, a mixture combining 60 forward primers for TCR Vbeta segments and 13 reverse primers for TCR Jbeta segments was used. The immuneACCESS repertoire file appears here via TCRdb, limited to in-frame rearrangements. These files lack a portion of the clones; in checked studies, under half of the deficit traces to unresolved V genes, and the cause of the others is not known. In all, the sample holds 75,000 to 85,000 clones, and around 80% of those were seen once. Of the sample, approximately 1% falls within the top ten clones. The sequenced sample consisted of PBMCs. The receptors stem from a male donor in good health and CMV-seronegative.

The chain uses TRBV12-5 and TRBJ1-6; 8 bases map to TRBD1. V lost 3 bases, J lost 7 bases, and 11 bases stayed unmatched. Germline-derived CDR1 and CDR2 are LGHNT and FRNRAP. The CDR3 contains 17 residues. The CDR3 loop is CASGLNAGGAGNSPLHF. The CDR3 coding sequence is TGTGCTAGTGGTTTAAACGCAGGGGGCGCAGGCAATTCACCCCTCCACTTT.

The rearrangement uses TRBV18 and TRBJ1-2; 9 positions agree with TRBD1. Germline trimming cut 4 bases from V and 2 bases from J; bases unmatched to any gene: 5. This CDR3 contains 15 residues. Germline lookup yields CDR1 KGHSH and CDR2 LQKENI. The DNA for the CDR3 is TGTGCCAGCTCACAGACGGACAGGGGAAACTATGGCTACACCTTC. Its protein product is CASSQTDRGNYGYTF.

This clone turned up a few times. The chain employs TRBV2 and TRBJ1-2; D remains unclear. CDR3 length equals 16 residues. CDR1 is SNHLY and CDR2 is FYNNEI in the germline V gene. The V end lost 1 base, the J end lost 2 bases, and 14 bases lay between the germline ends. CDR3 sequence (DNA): TGTGCCAGCAGTGAAGGACACAAGGTACTCAACTATGGCTACACCTTC. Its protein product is CASSEGHKVLNYGYTF.

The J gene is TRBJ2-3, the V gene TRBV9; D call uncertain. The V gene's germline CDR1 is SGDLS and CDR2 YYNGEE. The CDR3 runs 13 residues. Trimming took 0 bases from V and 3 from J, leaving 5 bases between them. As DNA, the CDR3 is TGTGCCAGCAGCGTAGATGCGACAGATACGCAGTATTTT. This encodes CASSVDATDTQYF. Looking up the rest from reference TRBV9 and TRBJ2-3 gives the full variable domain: DSGVTQTPKHLITATGQRVTLRCSPRSGDLSVYWYQQSLDQGLQFLIQYYNGEERAKGNILERFSAQQFPDLHSELNLSSLELGDSALYFCASSVDATDTQYFGPGTRLTVL.